The rows below give T cell receptor beta chains drawn from one sample of a study of T-cell memory formation after mild COVID-19. TCRdb re-analysed the 5' RACE reads in MiXCR, keeping a single row per CDR3 protein. The table has about 110,000 distinct CDR3 sequences, approximately 17% seen once. Sequences were obtained from PBMCs or a T cell subset sorted from them (not recorded which). Receptors originate from an adult woman who had mild COVID-19 (a few samples of this study predate the infection). Cell type and time point are not known. CDR3s leave out the opening cysteine and the closing phenylalanine or tryptophan. For some rows the clone size is stated as once, few or many, or as a class when expanded; others skip it.

few,TRBV7-9,ASSQDRETEAF
-,TRBV19,ASSPSTEAF
-,TRBV20-1,SASRQGSSYEQY
-,TRBV6-5,ASSLTTSGSDIQY
few,TRBV5-5,ASSLDEGSTYNEQF
-,TRBV7-9,ASSPTSGNINEQF
-,TRBV11-3,ASSAGTVNTEAF
few,TRBV7-9,ASSRSPGGPNEETQY
-,TRBV12-3/TRBV12-4,ASSLWGGASNTDTQY
few,TRBV3-1,ASSHLGNGYT
few,TRBV29-1,SVRQGALNTEAF
few,TRBV12-3/TRBV12-4,ASTVVNTEAF
few,TRBV5-1,ASSLEEGALLRETQY
few,TRBV6-5,ASSYSGAPLNNEQF
few,TRBV18,ASSPSDRSYEQY
-,TRBV27,ASSEQGLAASYEQY
-,TRBV11-2,ASSAAPSGLYNEQF
-,TRBV20-1,SAWTSGEETQY
-,TRBV14,ASSQDVWQGGNNSPLH
few,TRBV9,ASSVAETQY
few,TRBV5-6,ASSLLYSGGTGELF
-,TRBV5-1,ASSLAQHYEQY
-,TRBV2,ASTIRVSYEQY
few,TRBV2,ASSEMPGNGYT
-,TRBV2,ASDHNPELARPRNEQF
-,TRBV2,ASTPEGDEQF
-,TRBV6-4,ASSDSIPGQGSDTQY
-,TRBV29-1,SVEALQGMSYGYT
few,TRBV20-1,SARGGLPYRQY
many,TRBV4-1,ASALGTSNQPQH
-,TRBV24-1,ATSANTGELF
-,TRBV19,ASSIAPGGEQF
-,TRBV9,ASSPSSTSLKTQY
many,TRBV15,ATSRTSGGETQY
-,TRBV12-5,ASGPPDSTDTQY
many,TRBV3-1,ASSFAANFGDTQY
many,TRBV12-3/TRBV12-4,ASSSPSGGTDTQY
few,TRBV9,ASSVGSGSYEQY
once,TRBV6-6,ASTSPANKNIQY
-,TRBV12-5,ASSKGGSYEQF
few,TRBV7-9,ASSLAPGRLGNEQY
many,TRBV19,ASSPRQGNEKLF
-,TRBV7-9,ASSETGTSNNEQF